The rows below give T cell receptor beta chains drawn from one sample of a study of identical twins. TCRdb passed the 5' RACE reads through MiXCR, listing each CDR3 protein once. Of hundreds of thousands of distinct CDR3 sequences listed, about 8% are singletons. The sample was also linked to a second study, of yellow fever vaccine responses in identical twins.

The material sequenced was memory (CD45RO+) T cells sorted from blood. These receptors all come from a woman in her late teens or twenties in good health. Both conserved end residues are part of each CDR3. Fields, in order: V gene, CDR3 length, D gene, J gene, clone size, CDR3 DNA, CDR3 protein. D genes are given only for firm matches. Clone size, where shown, is once, few, many, or a class for clones that have expanded.

v_gene: TRBV5-1; len: 15; d_gene: -; j_gene: TRBJ2-2; abundance: -; CDR3nt: TGCGCCAGCAACCTGGGCGACTCTGACACCGGGGAGCTGTTTTTT; CDR3aa: CASNLGDSDTGELFF
v_gene: TRBV3-1; len: 18; d_gene: TRBD2; j_gene: TRBJ2-2; abundance: -; CDR3nt: TGTGCCAGCAGCCATTTAGCGGGGGGGCCTCGGAACACCGGGGAGCTGTTTTTT; CDR3aa: CASSHLAGGPRNTGELFF
v_gene: TRBV11-1; len: 11; d_gene: -; j_gene: TRBJ2-1; abundance: many; CDR3nt: TGTGCCAGCAGCTTAAGGGGTGAGCAGTTCTTC; CDR3aa: CASSLRGEQFF
v_gene: TRBV24-1; len: 15; d_gene: TRBD2; j_gene: TRBJ2-1; abundance: many; CDR3nt: TGTGCCACCAGTGACGGTGGGGGGGCCTACAATGAGCAGTTCTTC; CDR3aa: CATSDGGGAYNEQFF
v_gene: TRBV28; len: 16; d_gene: TRBD2; j_gene: TRBJ2-5; abundance: few; CDR3nt: TGTGCCAGCAGTTCCTACGGACTAGCGGGGGAGGAGACCCAGTACTTC; CDR3aa: CASSSYGLAGEETQYF
v_gene: TRBV5-1; len: 13; d_gene: -; j_gene: TRBJ1-1; abundance: few; CDR3nt: TGCGCCAGCCCCCGGCCCTCGAACACTGAAGCTTTCTTT; CDR3aa: CASPRPSNTEAFF
v_gene: TRBV6-1; len: 17; d_gene: TRBD1; j_gene: TRBJ1-5; abundance: many; CDR3nt: TGTGCCAGCAGTCCAGGGACAGGGGGCCTTAGCAATCAGCCCCAGCATTTT; CDR3aa: CASSPGTGGLSNQPQHF
v_gene: TRBV29-1; len: 14; d_gene: -; j_gene: TRBJ1-2; abundance: -; CDR3nt: TGCAGCGTTGCCAATGAGCCACCCAACTATGGCTACACCTTC; CDR3aa: CSVANEPPNYGYTF
v_gene: TRBV5-6; len: 15; d_gene: -; j_gene: TRBJ1-2; abundance: few; CDR3nt: TGTGCCAGCAGCTTGGTTGGGGAGGAGAACTATGGCTACACCTTC; CDR3aa: CASSLVGEENYGYTF
v_gene: TRBV12-3/TRBV12-4; len: 15; d_gene: -; j_gene: TRBJ1-4; abundance: -; CDR3nt: TGTGCCAGCAGTTTCCGGGGCATTGCATCCGAAAAACTGTTTTTT; CDR3aa: CASSFRGIASEKLFF
v_gene: TRBV13; len: 15; d_gene: TRBD1; j_gene: TRBJ2-2; abundance: -; CDR3nt: TGTGCCAGCGCCCCAGGACAGGGGAGAACCGGGGAGCTGTTTTTT; CDR3aa: CASAPGQGRTGELFF
v_gene: TRBV4-1; len: 15; d_gene: -; j_gene: TRBJ1-1; abundance: -; CDR3nt: TGCGCCAGCAGCCAACCGGACGGATCGAACACTGAAGCTTTCTTT; CDR3aa: CASSQPDGSNTEAFF
v_gene: TRBV7-6; len: 15; d_gene: -; j_gene: TRBJ2-1; abundance: many; CDR3nt: TGTGCCAGCAGCTCTGTAGCCTTCTCCTACAATGAGCAGTTCTTC; CDR3aa: CASSSVAFSYNEQFF
v_gene: TRBV28; len: 12; d_gene: -; j_gene: TRBJ2-6; abundance: few; CDR3nt: TGTGCCAGCAGCTGGGGGGCCAACGTCCTGACTTTC; CDR3aa: CASSWGANVLTF
v_gene: TRBV3-1; len: 13; d_gene: -; j_gene: TRBJ1-1; abundance: many; CDR3nt: TGTGCCAGCAGCCATGAGGGGTACACTGAAGCTTTCTTT; CDR3aa: CASSHEGYTEAFF
v_gene: TRBV7-6; len: 14; d_gene: TRBD1; j_gene: TRBJ2-1; abundance: -; CDR3nt: TGTGCCAGCAGCTTAACCCGGGACAGCAATGAGCAGTTCTTC; CDR3aa: CASSLTRDSNEQFF
v_gene: TRBV19; len: 12; d_gene: -; j_gene: TRBJ2-3; abundance: -; CDR3nt: TGTGCCAGTGCGCCCCTGGGCGGTACGCAGTATTTT; CDR3aa: CASAPLGGTQYF
v_gene: TRBV12-3/TRBV12-4; len: 14; d_gene: -; j_gene: TRBJ1-6; abundance: few; CDR3nt: TGTGCCAGCAGTTTCTTGACGGATAATTCACCCCTCCACTTT; CDR3aa: CASSFLTDNSPLHF
v_gene: TRBV29-1; len: 14; d_gene: -; j_gene: TRBJ2-5; abundance: -; CDR3nt: TGCAGCGCGGAGGTTAGGGGGTCCCAAGAGACCCAGTACTTC; CDR3aa: CSAEVRGSQETQYF
v_gene: TRBV6-2/TRBV6-3; len: 13; d_gene: -; j_gene: TRBJ2-5; abundance: -; CDR3nt: TGTGCCAGCCGTCTCCGGGTTCAAGAGACCCAGTACTTC; CDR3aa: CASRLRVQETQYF
v_gene: TRBV5-1; len: 16; d_gene: -; j_gene: TRBJ2-5; abundance: -; CDR3nt: TGCGCCAGCAGTTCTGGACAAAACTTCGTTCAAGAGACCCAGTACTTC; CDR3aa: CASSSGQNFVQETQYF
v_gene: TRBV6-1; len: 14; d_gene: TRBD1; j_gene: TRBJ1-4; abundance: few; CDR3nt: TGTGCCAGCAGAACAGGGGCACCTAATGAAAAACTGTTTTTT; CDR3aa: CASRTGAPNEKLFF
v_gene: TRBV5-6; len: 14; d_gene: -; j_gene: TRBJ2-3; abundance: many; CDR3nt: TGTGCCAGCAGCTTGCTACTAGCACCAGATACGCAGTATTTT; CDR3aa: CASSLLLAPDTQYF
v_gene: TRBV27; len: 16; d_gene: -; j_gene: TRBJ2-1; abundance: few; CDR3nt: TGTGCCAGCAGGAGGGGTAGCGCTTCATCCTACAATGAGCAGTTCTTC; CDR3aa: CASRRGSASSYNEQFF
v_gene: TRBV5-1; len: 14; d_gene: -; j_gene: TRBJ1-6; abundance: many; CDR3nt: TGCGCCAGCAGCTTTCAAGGTTGGGATTCACCCCTCCACTTT; CDR3aa: CASSFQGWDSPLHF
v_gene: TRBV20-1; len: 12; d_gene: -; j_gene: TRBJ1-1; abundance: -; CDR3nt: TGCAGTGCTAGAGTACAGAACACTGAAGCTTTCTTT; CDR3aa: CSARVQNTEAFF
v_gene: TRBV5-5; len: 14; d_gene: -; j_gene: TRBJ1-4; abundance: few; CDR3nt: TGTGCCAGCAGGACTACTGCAACTAATGAAAAACTGTTTTTT; CDR3aa: CASRTTATNEKLFF
v_gene: TRBV20-1; len: 13; d_gene: -; j_gene: TRBJ1-1; abundance: -; CDR3nt: TGCAGTGCTCTCTTAGGGACCAACACTGAAGCTTTCTTT; CDR3aa: CSALLGTNTEAFF
v_gene: TRBV9; len: 14; d_gene: -; j_gene: TRBJ2-7; abundance: many; CDR3nt: TGTGCCAGCAGCGCCCTTGCGGGACGGGGCGAGCAGTACTTC; CDR3aa: CASSALAGRGEQYF
v_gene: TRBV7-6; len: 16; d_gene: TRBD1; j_gene: TRBJ2-3; abundance: many; CDR3nt: TGTGCCAGCAGATTCGGTCCGGGACAGAGCACAGATACGCAGTATTTT; CDR3aa: CASRFGPGQSTDTQYF
v_gene: TRBV12-3/TRBV12-4; len: 13; d_gene: TRBD1; j_gene: TRBJ1-5; abundance: few; CDR3nt: TGTGCCAGCGGGACAGGGCCACATCAGCCCCAGCATTTT; CDR3aa: CASGTGPHQPQHF
v_gene: TRBV2; len: 15; d_gene: TRBD2; j_gene: TRBJ2-3; abundance: many; CDR3nt: TGTGCCAGCAGTCCCGTGACTAGCCGGCCCTTTTCGCAGTATTTT; CDR3aa: CASSPVTSRPFSQYF
v_gene: TRBV3-1; len: 14; d_gene: -; j_gene: TRBJ1-1; abundance: many; CDR3nt: TGTGCCAGCAGCCAAGTATCAGGGAACACTGAAGCTTTCTTT; CDR3aa: CASSQVSGNTEAFF
v_gene: TRBV12-3/TRBV12-4; len: 15; d_gene: -; j_gene: TRBJ2-1; abundance: many; CDR3nt: TGTGCCAGCTCCCTTGGGGGGGCGAGCCACAATGAGCAGTTCTTC; CDR3aa: CASSLGGASHNEQFF
v_gene: TRBV20-1; len: 11; d_gene: -; j_gene: TRBJ1-2; abundance: few; CDR3nt: TGCAGTGCTAGGTTCGAATATGGCTACACCTTC; CDR3aa: CSARFEYGYTF
v_gene: TRBV25-1; len: 13; d_gene: TRBD2; j_gene: TRBJ2-5; abundance: many; CDR3nt: TGTGCCAGCAGTGAAGGCGGGGGGCTAGGGCAGTACTTC; CDR3aa: CASSEGGGLGQYF
v_gene: TRBV5-1; len: 15; d_gene: -; j_gene: TRBJ2-2; abundance: many; CDR3nt: TGCGCCAGCAGCTCGTGGGCGCAGGGCACCGGGGAGCTGTTTTTT; CDR3aa: CASSSWAQGTGELFF
v_gene: TRBV21-1; len: 20; d_gene: -; j_gene: TRBJ2-3; abundance: few; CDR3nt: TGTGCCAGCAGCAAAGGGGGAAGCGCTACTAGCGGGAGGTGGACAGATACGCAGTATTTT; CDR3aa: CASSKGGSATSGRWTDTQYF
v_gene: TRBV3-1; len: 14; d_gene: -; j_gene: TRBJ2-7; abundance: -; CDR3nt: TGTGCCAGCAGCCAACAGGGACTTGCCTACGAGCAGTACTTC; CDR3aa: CASSQQGLAYEQYF
v_gene: TRBV19; len: 18; d_gene: -; j_gene: TRBJ2-1; abundance: -; CDR3nt: TGTGCCAGTAACCCCCGACTAACAGCCCCCCGCTCCTACAATGGGCAGTTCTTC; CDR3aa: CASNPRLTAPRSYNGQFF
v_gene: TRBV10-3; len: 19; d_gene: -; j_gene: TRBJ2-3; abundance: many; CDR3nt: TGTGCCATCACCAAGAGTAGTTTCGCGACAGACCATGACACAGATACGCAGTATTTT; CDR3aa: CAITKSSFATDHDTDTQYF
v_gene: TRBV5-1; len: 15; d_gene: -; j_gene: TRBJ2-1; abundance: many; CDR3nt: TGCGCCAGCAGCTTGGCCAGAGTTAACACCAATGAGCAGTTCTTC; CDR3aa: CASSLARVNTNEQFF
v_gene: TRBV6-2/TRBV6-3; len: 13; d_gene: TRBD1; j_gene: TRBJ2-2; abundance: -; CDR3nt: TGTGCCAGCAGGCCAGGGGGCGGCGGGGAGCTGTTTTTT; CDR3aa: CASRPGGGGELFF
v_gene: TRBV6-1; len: 15; d_gene: TRBD2; j_gene: TRBJ2-3; abundance: -; CDR3nt: TGTGCCGCAAGGACAGGACTAGCGGGAGGATATACGCAGTATTTT; CDR3aa: CAARTGLAGGYTQYF
v_gene: TRBV12-3/TRBV12-4; len: 15; d_gene: TRBD2; j_gene: TRBJ2-7; abundance: many; CDR3nt: TGTGCCAGCAGTTTGGGACTAGCTAGGTCCTACGAGCAGTACTTC; CDR3aa: CASSLGLARSYEQYF
v_gene: TRBV5-5; len: 14; d_gene: -; j_gene: TRBJ2-1; abundance: -; CDR3nt: TGTGCCGGACTACAGGGGCGTCCGGTCAATGAGCAGTTCTTC; CDR3aa: CAGLQGRPVNEQFF
v_gene: TRBV19; len: 15; d_gene: TRBD2; j_gene: TRBJ2-2; abundance: -; CDR3nt: TGTGCCAGTATGACAAGCGGGAGTTCTGGCGGGGAGCTGTTTTTT; CDR3aa: CASMTSGSSGGELFF
v_gene: TRBV24-1; len: 13; d_gene: -; j_gene: TRBJ1-5; abundance: many; CDR3nt: TGTGCCACCAGTGCGAGGGAGCGTCAGCCCCAGCATTTT; CDR3aa: CATSARERQPQHF
v_gene: TRBV5-4; len: 16; d_gene: TRBD2; j_gene: TRBJ2-1; abundance: -; CDR3nt: TGTGCCAGCAGCCGCGCCGCTAGCGGAGCCTACAATGAGCAGTTCTTC; CDR3aa: CASSRAASGAYNEQFF
v_gene: TRBV6-5; len: 15; d_gene: TRBD2; j_gene: TRBJ2-3; abundance: -; CDR3nt: TGTGCCAGCAGTTACACTAGCGGACCCACAGATACGCAGTATTTT; CDR3aa: CASSYTSGPTDTQYF
v_gene: TRBV10-3; len: 14; d_gene: -; j_gene: TRBJ1-1; abundance: many; CDR3nt: TGTGCCATCAACTTCGTCAAAGCCGGCACTGAAGCTTTCTTT; CDR3aa: CAINFVKAGTEAFF
v_gene: TRBV5-1; len: 15; d_gene: TRBD1; j_gene: TRBJ2-2; abundance: -; CDR3nt: TGCGCCAGCAGCGACCGGACAGGAGCCACCGGGGAGCTGTTTTTT; CDR3aa: CASSDRTGATGELFF
v_gene: TRBV28; len: 14; d_gene: -; j_gene: TRBJ1-2; abundance: few; CDR3nt: TGTGCCAGCAGTTCCGGACACCTTCGCTATGGCTACACCTTC; CDR3aa: CASSSGHLRYGYTF
v_gene: TRBV6-5; len: 14; d_gene: -; j_gene: TRBJ2-3; abundance: many; CDR3nt: TGTGCCAGCAGTTACGGGGGGTTAGGAGATACGCAGTATTTT; CDR3aa: CASSYGGLGDTQYF
v_gene: TRBV27; len: 13; d_gene: -; j_gene: TRBJ2-1; abundance: many; CDR3nt: TGTGCCAGCAGTTTGGTTAACGGCGGCGAGCAGTTCTTC; CDR3aa: CASSLVNGGEQFF